This TCR beta chain comes out of a study of T cells in Graves' hyperthyroidism and ophthalmopathy. This clonotype was seen more than once but under ten times. The antigen remains undetermined. Amplification of TCR beta CDR3 regions was performed using RNA transcripts as template. The TCR CDR3 first-round RT-PCR relied on the HTBI primer set. Each CDR3 protein is one row after TCRdb ran MiXCR on the multiplex PCR reads. The sample lists about 270,000 distinct CDR3 sequences; around 25% were seen once. Study-level points and caveats: Onset of ophthalmopathy came a median approximately 6.5 months after the model predicted it.

The CDR3 is 17 residues long. The V end was cut by 0 bases, the J end by 0 bases, with 12 bases between. The germline V gene encodes CDR1 LGHDT and CDR2 YNNKEL (reference sequence). The receptor was derived from a woman aged 40 to 50 with Graves' ophthalmopathy. The specimen was blood. This sequence joins TRBV3-1 and TRBJ2-4; no firm D call. Here the CDR3 reads CASSQDHTAAAKNIQYF. The DNA of the CDR3 is TGTGCCAGCAGCCAAGATCATACGGCCGCAGCCAAAAACATTCAGTACTTC. Full variable domain (remainder filled in from reference TRBV3-1 and TRBJ2-4): DTAVSQTPKYLVTQMGNDKSIKCEQNLGHDTMYWYKQDSKKFLKIMFSYNNKELIINETVPNRFSPKSPDKAHLNLHINSLELGDSAVYFCASSQDHTAAAKNIQYFGAGTRLSVL.